This TCR beta chain was profiled in a study of Tregs in tolerant kidney transplant recipients. Overall study: Recipients received nonmyeloablative bone marrow transplants from related graft donors, with transient mixed chimerism. Findings of the study overall: Biological reproducibility was not directly addressed in this study.

Assay used: immunoSEQ multiplex PCR; TCRdb lists only in-frame clones, some missing. The repertoire holds about 15,000 clones, with around 80% as singletons. The CDR3 covers 13 residues. Trimming removed 3 bases from V and 2 bases from J, with 7 bases in between. CDR1 KGHSH and CDR2 LQKENI come from the germline V gene. Worth noting for this clone: Antigen: not known.

Thawed PBMCs were rested overnight at 37°C with roughly 200 IU/ml IL-2 before regulatory T cell sorting. The TCR was taken from a human donor who received a combined kidney and bone marrow transplant. The specimen comprised Tregs from blood, sampled before the transplant. The chain uses TRBV18 and TRBJ2-5; perhaps TRBD2 as D (5 bases). CDR3 nucleotides: TGTGCCAGCTCACCGGAGCGGCAAGAGACCCAGTACTTC. Its translation is CASSPERQETQYF.